This T cell receptor beta chain was sequenced during a study of T cell repertoires in cytomegalovirus infection. The germline CDR1 and CDR2 sequences are MNHEY and SMNVEV (reference sequence). The CDR3 contains 14 residues. V was shortened by 4 bases and J by 8 bases, with 15 bases between the two germline ends. As for this clonotype: Its antigen is not known.

TCRdb processed the reads anew with MiXCR; each CDR3 protein has one entry. The table shows 570,000 or so distinct CDR3 sequences, with about 39% occurring only once. The receptor was derived from a human donor in good health (CMV status not recorded). Some clones in this sample may be carry-over from other donors' samples. V gene TRBV27 combines with J gene TRBJ1-5; D is perhaps TRBD1 (5 bases). This specimen was cultured PBMCs, taken from culture after CMV antigen stimulation. The CDR3 nucleotides read TGTGCCAGCAGTTACAACTTGACAGTGAAGCCCCAGCATTTT. Translation gives CASSYNLTVKPQHF.